The 8 T cell receptor beta chains below come from one sample, sequenced in a study of cytomegalovirus exposure and HLA in healthy donors. PCR involved 60 Vbeta and 13 Jbeta primers. Sequencing was performed with immunoSEQ multiplex PCR; in TCRdb, only in-frame clones are kept and a portion is missing. The data hold hundreds of thousands of clones, with 70% observed a single time. The source material was PBMCs. These receptors all come from a man between 35 and 55 years old in good health and CMV-seropositive.

This clone was counted once. V and J are TRBV2 and TRBJ2-4, with a weak D call TRBD2 (6 bases). Germline V lookup: CDR1 SNHLY, CDR2 FYNNEI. The CDR3 loop spans 15 amino acids. The V gene lost 8 bases and the J gene lost 1 base, with 15 bases spanning the gap. CDR3 sequence reads: CASRNGGGAKNIQYF. The DNA for the CDR3 is TGTGCCAGCCGAAACGGGGGTGGGGCCAAAAACATTCAGTACTTC.

The chain has TRBV27 and TRBJ2-3, with a tentative D call TRBD2 (7 bases). The V end lost 6 bases, the J end lost 4 bases, and 11 bases lay between the germline ends. The CDR3 contains 13 residues. The germline gives CDR1 MNHEY, CDR2 SMNVEV (reference sequence). CDR3 nucleotides: TGTGCCAGCAGCGAGGGGGGGCCAGATACGCAGTATTTT. Translation gives CASSEGGPDTQYF.

The chain is built from TRBV5-1 and TRBJ2-5, with 7 bases that match TRBD1. The assigned J gene may be wrong: the sequence end matches TRBJ2-7 better. This CDR3 region has 17 residues. Per germline, CDR1 SGHRS and CDR2 YFSETQ. The CDR3 protein is CASSLEPAGIRGYEQYF. The CDR3 DNA sequence: TGCGCCAGCAGCTTGGAACCGGCAGGGATCAGGGGGTACGAGCAGTACTTC.

The chain couples TRBV9 to TRBJ2-5, with 9 bases fitting TRBD1. Per germline, CDR1 SGDLS and CDR2 YYNGEE. The J segment lost 3 bases and the V segment lost 2 bases, leaving 14 bases of the junction unmatched. The CDR3 is 18 residues long. CDR3 DNA sequence: TGTGCCAGCAGCGTGGGGGTAGGACAGGGGATCGGGGAAGAGACCCAGTACTTC. Translation gives CASSVGVGQGIGEETQYF.

This clone was seen just once. This chain links TRBV27 with TRBJ2-7; D gene ambiguous. The length of the CDR3 is 13 residues. V was cut by 2 bases and J by 3 bases, with 8 bases left in between. Germline V gene sequence: CDR1 MNHEY, CDR2 SMNVEV (reference sequence). The CDR3 protein is CASSLGPGYEQYF. CDR3 in DNA: TGTGCCAGCAGTTTAGGTCCGGGCTACGAGCAGTACTTC.

The V call is TRBV15, the J call TRBJ1-5; D remains unclear. V lost 0 bases, J lost 4 bases, and 19 bases lay in between. The CDR3 has 18 residues. Germline loops: CDR1 LNHNV, CDR2 YYDKDF (reference sequence). This CDR3 reads CATSRDSNTGSGNQPQHF. In nucleotides, the CDR3 is TGTGCCACCAGCAGAGATAGTAACACTGGATCGGGAAATCAGCCCCAGCATTTT. The full variable domain, its missing parts supplied by reference TRBV15 and TRBJ1-5, is DAMVIQNPRYQVTQFGKPVTLSCSQTLNHNVMYWYQQKSSQAPKLLFHYYDKDFNNEADTPDNFQSRRPNTSFCFLDIRSPGLGDTAMYLCATSRDSNTGSGNQPQHFGDGTRLSIL.

This clone came up once. The V call is TRBV27, the J call TRBJ1-6, with 8 bases that match TRBD1. V dropped 0 bases and J dropped 8; count of bases not matched to a gene: 3. The germline gives CDR1 MNHEY, CDR2 SMNVEV (reference sequence). The CDR3 has 15 amino acids. The CDR3 sequence: CASSLSGTGYSPLHF. In nucleotides, the CDR3 is TGTGCCAGCAGTTTATCGGGGACAGGATATTCACCCCTCCACTTT.

J is TRBJ1-4 and V is TRBV6-5; perhaps TRBD1 as D (6 bases). Trimming took 0 bases from V and 11 from J, leaving 16 bases between them. The CDR3 spans 15 residues. Germline V lookup: CDR1 MNHEY, CDR2 SVGAGI. CDR3 bases: TGTGCCAGCAGTTACTCGAGTGGGACACCCTCGAAACTGTTTTTT. This codes for CASSYSSGTPSKLFF.